The 8 T cell receptor beta chains presented below share a single source sample, sequenced in a study of beta chain features in type 1 diabetes. Notes on the study in general: TCRB CDR3s were moderately but significantly shorter in Type 1 diabetes patients in all four CD4+ subsets.

The antigens for these receptors are not known. Expressed TCRB transcripts got sequenced, as all isolated RNA was reverse transcribed. Data came from immunoSEQ multiplex PCR; TCRdb stores just in-frame clones and leaves some out. Among under 300,000 clones listed, 14% were seen once. Sequencing was performed on naive CD4+ T cells from blood. The receptor source for this set is a man aged 25 to 40 with type 1 diabetes.

A few counts support this clone. Additional DNA sequences in this sample encode the identical CDR3. The chain employs TRBV5-1 and TRBJ2-5; TRBD1 is a possible D gene (6 bases). CDR3 length: 12 amino acids. V was shortened by 1 base and J by 5 bases, with 6 bases between the two germline ends. Germline V gene sequence: CDR1 SGHRS, CDR2 YFSETQ. DNA of the CDR3: TGCGCCAGCAGCTTGAGGGGGGAGACCCAGTACTTC. This codes for CASSLRGETQYF.

The gene calls are TRBV2 and TRBJ2-3; D is uncertain. This CDR3 contains 13 residues. Germline lookup yields CDR1 SNHLY and CDR2 FYNNEI. Trimming removed 3 bases from V and 3 bases from J, with 7 bases in between. The CDR3 loop reads CASSDRVTDTQYF. The CDR3 nucleotides read TGTGCCAGCAGTGATAGAGTAACAGATACGCAGTATTTT.

The chain recombines TRBV5-6 with TRBJ2-1, with a weak D call TRBD2 (6 bases). The CDR3 has 16 amino acids. CDR1 is SGHDT and CDR2 is YYEEEE in the germline V gene. Trimming shortened V by 0 bases and J by 0 bases, and 10 bases separated the two germline ends. The CDR3 DNA sequence: TGTGCCAGCAGCTTGGTAATGGGGGGCTCCTACAATGAGCAGTTCTTC. Its protein product is CASSLVMGGSYNEQFF.

The chain joins TRBV5-1 to TRBJ2-5; 7 bases are shared with TRBD1. From germline, CDR1 is SGHRS and CDR2 YFSETQ. This CDR3 is 12 amino acids long. Unmatched junction bases numbered 0, after V lost 2 bases and J lost 5 bases. The chain's CDR3 is CASSFRGETQYF. The CDR3, as DNA: TGCGCCAGCAGCTTCAGGGGGGAGACCCAGTACTTC.

This clone was detected only a few times. The V gene is TRBV7-9, the J gene TRBJ2-5; D is possibly TRBD1 (5 bases). The V end was cut by 6 bases, the J end by 5 bases, with 13 bases between. This CDR3 comprises 13 residues. The germline V gene has CDR1 SEHNR and CDR2 FQNEAQ (reference sequence). The CDR3: CASSRRQTETQYF. The CDR3, as DNA: TGTGCCAGCAGTCGCCGACAGACTGAGACCCAGTACTTC.

V gene TRBV14 combines with J gene TRBJ2-5; 7 bases line up with TRBD1. The CDR3 runs to 14 residues. V trimming: 3 bases; J trimming: 3 bases; junction bases outside the gene matches: 4. Germline-derived CDR1 and CDR2 are SGHDN and FVKESK. CDR3 coding DNA: TGTGCCAGCAGCCAGACAGGGTACGAAGAGACCCAGTACTTC. The encoded protein is CASSQTGYEETQYF.

A few counts support this clone. Within the sample, other DNA sequences also encode this same CDR3. The chain combines TRBV5-1 with TRBJ2-1; 11 bases fit TRBD2. The V gene end was trimmed by 5 bases and the J gene end by 5 bases; junction bases not matched to a gene: 6. Germline V CDR1 and CDR2: SGHRS, YFSETQ. This CDR3 has 15 amino acids. CDR3 nucleotide sequence: TGCGCCAGCAGTCCCGGGACTAGCGGCAACAATGAGCAGTTCTTC. It encodes CASSPGTSGNNEQFF.

This clone was seen a few times. This CDR3 is CASSPATGGRETQYF. As DNA, the CDR3 is TGTGCCAGCAGCCCCGCCACAGGGGGCCGTGAGACCCAGTACTTC. V usage is TRBV11-2 and J usage is TRBJ2-5; TRBD1 matches 9 bases. The junction had 9 bases not matched to a gene; V was cut back by 5 bases and J by 5 bases. Germline V gene lookup returns CDR1 SGHAT and CDR2 FQNNGV. CDR3 length equals 15 residues.